The rows below give T cell receptor beta chains drawn from one sample of a study of T-cell reconstitution after alpha-beta-depleted transplantation in children. TCRdb called the PCR reads again in MiXCR, with one record for every CDR3 protein. This table holds some 460,000 distinct CDR3 sequences, roughly 16% found once. The sample was PBMCs, mostly from graft donor cells, taken 360 days after TCRalphabeta/CD19-depleted stem cell transplant. These receptors were obtained from a boy under two years old who had a stem cell transplant for Wiskott-Aldrich syndrome, so the T cells may come from the graft donor. Each CDR3 is given with its conserved first and last residue. The D gene is left open where the match is weak. Clone size is stated in some rows and not others, as once, few, many or a class when expanded.

d_gene	v_gene	abundance	j_gene	CDR3aa	CDR3nt
-	TRBV5-1	once	TRBJ2-1	CASSFGLEYNEQFF	TGCGCCAGCAGCTTTGGGCTCGAATACAATGAGCAGTTCTTC
-	TRBV29-1	-	TRBJ2-7	CSVATASYEQYF	TGCAGCGTCGCAACAGCATCCTACGAGCAGTACTTC
-	TRBV20-1	few	TRBJ2-4	CSASLIAIKNIQYF	TGCAGTGCTAGTCTCATAGCAATCAAAAACATTCAGTACTTC
TRBD1	TRBV5-1	-	TRBJ1-1	CASSSAGGTEAFF	TGCGCCAGCAGCTCGGCAGGGGGCACTGAAGCTTTCTTT
TRBD1	TRBV5-1	few	TRBJ2-1	CASSLGGTGFINEQFF	TGCGCCAGCAGCTTGGGGGGGACAGGTTTCATCAATGAGCAGTTCTTC
-	TRBV29-1	few	TRBJ2-1	CSVETGTDNEQFF	TGCAGCGTTGAAACCGGGACCGATAATGAGCAGTTCTTC
TRBD1	TRBV6-5	few	TRBJ1-2	CASSYSADRANYGYTF	TGTGCCAGCAGTTACTCGGCCGACAGGGCCAACTATGGCTACACCTTC
-	TRBV5-5	-	TRBJ2-4	CASSFGQGGIQYF	TGTGCCAGCAGCTTTGGACAGGGAGGGATTCAGTACTTC
TRBD2	TRBV24-1	-	TRBJ2-1	CATAGGLPYNEQFF	TGTGCCACTGCGGGAGGCCTCCCCTACAATGAGCAGTTCTTC
TRBD2	TRBV7-9	-	TRBJ2-7	CASSPGLAGGPSYEQYF	TGTGCCAGCAGCCCCGGACTAGCGGGAGGGCCCTCCTACGAGCAGTACTTC
-	TRBV7-9	few	TRBJ2-1	CASSPSPRGPYNEQFF	TGTGCCAGCAGCCCCTCCCCCAGGGGCCCCTACAATGAGCAGTTCTTC
TRBD2	TRBV27	many	TRBJ2-3	CASSLWTSGKDTQYF	TGTGCCAGCAGTTTATGGACTAGCGGGAAGGATACGCAGTATTTT
TRBD1	TRBV24-1	-	TRBJ2-6	CATSGTGISGANVLTF	TGTGCCACCTCCGGGACAGGGATCTCTGGGGCCAACGTCCTGACTTTC
-	TRBV18	few	TRBJ2-3	CASSPRSDYTQYF	TGTGCCAGCTCACCACGGTCCGATTATACGCAGTATTTT
-	TRBV7-9	few	TRBJ2-7	CASSLTERATSSYEQYF	TGTGCCAGCAGCTTAACGGAAAGGGCAACTAGCTCTTACGAGCAGTACTTC
-	TRBV20-1	few	TRBJ1-2	CSAREKTGSFYGYTF	TGCAGTGCTAGAGAGAAGACCGGGAGTTTCTATGGCTACACCTTC
-	TRBV14	few	TRBJ2-7	CASSQDQGAYYEQYF	TGTGCCAGCAGCCAAGATCAAGGAGCCTACTACGAGCAGTACTTC
-	TRBV18	-	TRBJ2-7	CASSPGTVGHYEQYF	TGTGCCAGCTCACCAGGGACGGTGGGGCACTACGAGCAGTACTTC
-	TRBV12-3/TRBV12-4	few	TRBJ1-5	CASSFSLGGQPQHF	TGTGCCAGCAGTTTTTCATTGGGGGGACAGCCCCAGCATTTT
-	TRBV7-8	few	TRBJ1-4	CASSLQGWWNEKLFF	TGTGCCAGCAGCTTACAGGGATGGTGGAATGAAAAACTGTTTTTT
TRBD1	TRBV6-1	-	TRBJ2-7	CASSGQGRLPYEQYF	TGTGCCAGCAGTGGACAGGGAAGACTTCCCTACGAGCAGTACTTC
-	TRBV9	-	TRBJ2-5	CASSVAGLQGLQETQYF	TGTGCCAGCAGCGTAGCTGGGTTACAGGGATTGCAAGAGACCCAGTACTTC
-	TRBV29-1	few	TRBJ2-3	CSDSFPYTQYF	TGCAGCGACTCCTTCCCTTATACGCAGTATTTT
TRBD2	TRBV11-2	-	TRBJ2-1	CASSTGTTNPPNEQFF	TGTGCCAGCAGCACGGGGACTACAAACCCTCCCAATGAGCAGTTCTTC
-	TRBV9	-	TRBJ2-7	CASSPHRLRSYEQYF	TGTGCCAGCAGCCCACATCGGTTGCGCTCCTACGAGCAGTACTTC
TRBD2	TRBV19	many	TRBJ2-7	CASSFSGGSYEQYF	TGTGCCAGTAGTTTTAGCGGGGGCTCCTACGAGCAGTACTTC
TRBD2	TRBV10-3	-	TRBJ2-7	CAISESLGVAGALRFYEQYF	TGTGCCATCAGTGAGTCGTTAGGAGTAGCGGGGGCCCTACGATTTTACGAGCAGTACTTC
-	TRBV6-2/TRBV6-3	-	TRBJ2-1	CASSYYGQVLPYSYNEQFF	TGTGCCAGCAGTTACTACGGTCAAGTACTACCTTACTCCTACAATGAGCAGTTCTTC
-	TRBV3-1	-	TRBJ2-7	CASSWTVNYEQYF	TGTGCCAGCAGCTGGACAGTGAACTACGAGCAGTACTTC
-	TRBV10-3	few	TRBJ2-5	CAISADYGETQYF	TGTGCCATCAGTGCGGACTACGGGGAGACCCAGTACTTC
-	TRBV4-2	few	TRBJ1-5	CASSVGMGNQPQHF	TGTGCCAGCAGTGTGGGGATGGGAAATCAGCCCCAGCATTTT
-	TRBV2	-	TRBJ1-5	CASSEGRGNQPQHF	TGTGCCAGCAGTGAGGGCAGGGGCAATCAGCCCCAGCATTTT
-	TRBV5-1	-	TRBJ2-6	CASSVGHLNSGANVLTF	TGCGCCAGCAGCGTCGGACATCTCAACTCTGGGGCCAACGTCCTGACTTTC
-	TRBV3-1	few	TRBJ2-3	CASSQLASFTDTQYF	TGTGCCAGCAGCCAGCTAGCGTCTTTCACAGATACGCAGTATTTT
TRBD1	TRBV4-3	few	TRBJ2-3	CASSLIRDRGKDTQYF	TGCGCCAGCAGCCTCATCCGGGACAGGGGAAAAGATACGCAGTATTTT
-	TRBV29-1	-	TRBJ1-2	CSVTGTNYGYTF	TGCAGCGTTACCGGGACAAACTATGGCTACACCTTC
TRBD1	TRBV7-9	-	TRBJ1-5	CASSYGDRGVQPQHF	TGTGCCAGCAGCTATGGAGACAGGGGCGTTCAGCCCCAGCATTTT
-	TRBV12-3/TRBV12-4	-	TRBJ2-2	CASRIRVSGELFF	TGTGCCAGCAGGATCCGGGTCTCCGGGGAGCTGTTTTTT
TRBD2	TRBV7-2	-	TRBJ2-1	CASSSGPGTRQFF	TGTGCCAGCAGCTCGGGCCCCGGGACTAGGCAGTTCTTC
-	TRBV20-1	-	TRBJ2-1	CSASGAGSEQFF	TGCAGTGCTAGCGGGGCAGGGAGTGAGCAGTTCTTC
-	TRBV5-1	few	TRBJ2-7	CASKGRASSYEQYF	TGCGCCAGCAAGGGCAGGGCCAGCTCCTACGAGCAGTACTTC
-	TRBV12-3/TRBV12-4	few	TRBJ2-7	CASSFGTRASEQYF	TGTGCCAGCAGTTTCGGGACTCGGGCTTCCGAGCAGTACTTC
TRBD2	TRBV6-2/TRBV6-3	-	TRBJ2-1	CASSYPGLAAEQFF	TGTGCCAGCAGTTACCCTGGACTAGCGGCAGAGCAGTTCTTC
-	TRBV5-1	-	TRBJ1-1	CASSTGGYTEAFF	TGCGCCAGCAGCACCGGGGGCTATACTGAAGCTTTCTTT
TRBD2	TRBV9	-	TRBJ2-7	CASSVEGLAGAVEQYF	TGTGCCAGCAGCGTAGAAGGGCTAGCGGGAGCGGTCGAGCAGTACTTC
-	TRBV12-3/TRBV12-4	-	TRBJ2-7	CASRYGQSYEQYF	TGTGCCAGCAGATACGGACAGTCCTACGAGCAGTACTTC